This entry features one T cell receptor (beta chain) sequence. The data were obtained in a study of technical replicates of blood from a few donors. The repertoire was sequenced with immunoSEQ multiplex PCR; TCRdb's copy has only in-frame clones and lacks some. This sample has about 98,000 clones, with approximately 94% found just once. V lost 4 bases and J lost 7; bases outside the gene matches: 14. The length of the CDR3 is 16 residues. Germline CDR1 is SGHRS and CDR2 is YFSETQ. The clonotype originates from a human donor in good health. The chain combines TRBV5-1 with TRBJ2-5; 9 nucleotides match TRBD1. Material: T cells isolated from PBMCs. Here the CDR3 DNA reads TGCGCCAGCAGCCAGACCCCCCGGGACAGGGAGGGGACCCAGTACTTC. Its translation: CASSQTPRDREGTQYF. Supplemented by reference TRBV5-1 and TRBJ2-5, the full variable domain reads KAGVTQTPRYLIKTRGQQVTLSCSPISGHRSVSWYQQTPGQGLQFLFEYFSETQRNKGNFPGRFSGRQFSNSRSEMNVSTLELGDSALYLCASSQTPRDREGTQYFGPGTRLLVL.